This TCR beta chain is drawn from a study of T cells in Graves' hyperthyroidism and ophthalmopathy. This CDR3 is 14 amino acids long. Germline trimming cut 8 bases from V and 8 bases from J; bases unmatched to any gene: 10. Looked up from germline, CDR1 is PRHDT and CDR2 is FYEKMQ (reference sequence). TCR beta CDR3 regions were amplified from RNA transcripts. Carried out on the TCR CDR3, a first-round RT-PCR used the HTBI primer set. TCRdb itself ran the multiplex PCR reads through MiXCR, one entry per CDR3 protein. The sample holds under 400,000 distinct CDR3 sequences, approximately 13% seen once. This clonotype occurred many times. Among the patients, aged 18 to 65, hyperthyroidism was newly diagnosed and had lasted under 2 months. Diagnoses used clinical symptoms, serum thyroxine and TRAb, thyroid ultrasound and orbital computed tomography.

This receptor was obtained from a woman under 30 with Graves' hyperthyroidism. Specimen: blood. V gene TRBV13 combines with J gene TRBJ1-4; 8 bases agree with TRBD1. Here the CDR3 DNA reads TGTGCCAGCCTCTCCGGGACAGGAGCAGAAAAACTGTTTTTT. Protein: CASLSGTGAEKLFF.